Here is one T cell receptor (beta chain) with its context. No antigen is known for it. The entry originates in a study of blood T cells in healthy people across ages. Regarding the study as a whole: More naive CD4+ cells and higher diversity were found in long-lived than in aged donors. Naive T cell percentage strongly correlated with TCR beta diversity.

A J-beta primer mix and a sample-barcoded 5' primer were used in a second PCR of roughly 6 to 11 cycles. Each cDNA molecule carried a tag from a template-switch adaptor that contained 12 random nucleotides. TCRdb processed the 5' RACE reads anew with MiXCR; each CDR3 protein has one entry. Of about a million distinct CDR3 sequences in the sample, about two fifths were seen once. V trimming: 9 bases; J trimming: 11 bases; junction bases outside the gene matches: 18. This CDR3 is built from 15 residues. Per the germline V gene, CDR1 is MNHEY and CDR2 is SVGAGI. The J gene is TRBJ1-1, the V gene TRBV6-5, with TRBD1 matching over 10 bases. This TCR derives from a man aged 18 to 30 in good health. Sequencing was carried out using blood. The CDR3 sequence is CASRKSTGGALAAFF. In DNA form, the CDR3 reads TGTGCCAGTAGAAAATCGACAGGGGGCGCACTGGCGGCTTTCTTT.